The source of this T cell receptor (beta chain) is a study of blood T cell repertoires in COVID-19. Clones were read by immunoSEQ multiplex PCR, and TCRdb kept only the in-frame ones, dropping some. Of more than 200,000 clones listed, around 89% are singletons. This clone was seen a single time. The germline V and J ends were trimmed by 4 bases and 6 bases, with 13 bases remaining between them. The germline CDR1 and CDR2 sequences are SGHTA and FQGTGA. The length of the CDR3 is 13 residues. The chain uses TRBV7-3 and TRBJ2-7, with D possibly TRBD1 on 6 matching bases. The sample comprised PBMCs or T cells enriched from blood (not recorded which). The sequence was obtained from a woman between 25 and 40 years old who had recovered from COVID-19. CDR3 residues: CASSSQQGSEQYF. As DNA, the CDR3 is TGTGCCAGCAGCTCCCAGCAGGGGTCCGAGCAGTACTTC.